Here is one TCR beta chain with its context. Per the germline V gene, CDR1 is DFQATT and CDR2 is SNEGSKA (reference sequence). There are 11 residues in the CDR3. Deletions cut 3 bases from V and 10 bases from J, with 7 bases between. All of the donors were Caucasians in good health. This sample stems from a study of identical twins. TCRdb recomputed calls from the 5' RACE reads with MiXCR, one row per CDR3 protein. The sample consists of 1.5 million to 2 million distinct CDR3 sequences, 32% of them appearing once. The chain recombines TRBV20-1 with TRBJ1-6; the D is unclear. This sequence was found in a newborn girl in good health. Sequenced sample: cord blood. DNA for the CDR3: TGCAGTGCTAGCCTCTTATCACCCCTCCACTTT. Translated: CSASLLSPLHF.